The 10 T cell receptor beta chains reported below all come from one sample, sequenced in a study of PD-1 blockade in classical Hodgkin lymphoma. Only in-frame clones appear in the TCRdb table, and some are missing; sequencing was by immunoSEQ multiplex PCR. In the table there are about 41,000 clones, approximately 71% of which are singletons. The time point was: cycle 4 day 1 (C4D1), after five to seven weeks of nivolumab. Autologous stem cell transplantation was followed by relapse in every patient, and brentuximab vedotin exposure varied. This sample comprised peripheral blood mononuclear cells (PBMCs), obtained before the fourth cycle of nivolumab. Receptors were obtained from a human donor with classical Hodgkin lymphoma.

V and J are TRBV25-1 and TRBJ1-1; D uncertain. CDR3 size: 10 residues. Trimming shortened V by 5 bases and J by 5 bases, and 3 bases separated the two germline ends. The germline CDR1 and CDR2 sequences are MGHDK and SYGVNS. The CDR3 sequence: CASSSTEAFF. CDR3 in DNA: TGTGCCAGCAGTAGTACTGAAGCTTTCTTT.

This chain joins TRBV19 and TRBJ2-7; 7 bases map to TRBD1. The length of the CDR3 is 13 residues. V shed 5 bases and J 3 bases; nucleotides not matched to a gene: 4. Per the germline V gene, CDR1 is LNHDA and CDR2 is SQIVND (reference sequence). The CDR3 bases are TGTGCCAGTAGTGGGGACAGCTTCTACGAGCAGTACTTC. Translation: CASSGDSFYEQYF.

V usage is TRBV7-9 and J usage is TRBJ2-5; D gene unclear. The CDR3 has 14 residues. Germline V gene lookup returns CDR1 SEHNR and CDR2 FQNEAQ (reference sequence). V was clipped by 4 bases and J by 1 base, with 10 bases between them. Here the CDR3 DNA reads TGTGCCAGCAGCTGGACCGACCCCCAAGAGACCCAGTACTTC. Translating gives CASSWTDPQETQYF.

The gene calls are TRBV7-9 and TRBJ2-5; 10 bases line up with TRBD2. Germline V gene sequence: CDR1 SEHNR, CDR2 FQNEAQ (reference sequence). This CDR3 has 17 residues. V lost 1 base and J lost 3; bases outside the gene matches: 8. The CDR3 DNA reads as TGTGCCAGCAGCTTAGGTTTTAGCGGGGGGCCCGAAGAGACCCAGTACTTC. As protein: CASSLGFSGGPEETQYF.

This sequence joins TRBV7-8 and TRBJ2-6; no definite D call. This CDR3 spans 14 amino acids. V was trimmed by 6 bases and J by 0 bases, leaving 6 bases between them. CDR1 is SGHVS and CDR2 is FQNEAQ in the germline V gene. The CDR3 spells CASSRSSGANVLTF. In DNA form, the CDR3 reads TGTGCCAGCAGTCGAAGCTCTGGGGCCAACGTCCTGACTTTC.

The genes are TRBV7-9 and TRBJ2-5, with TRBD2 matching 12 bases. The CDR3 runs to 17 residues. Germline V gives CDR1 SEHNR, CDR2 FQNEAQ (reference sequence). Trimming at V came to 1 base and at J to 2 bases, leaving 5 bases not matched to a gene. CDR3 sequence (DNA): TGTGCCAGCAGCTTAGGCGGACTAGCGGGGAGACAAGAGACCCAGTACTTC. Translated: CASSLGGLAGRQETQYF. The full variable domain, completed using reference TRBV7-9 and TRBJ2-5, is DTGVSQNPRHKITKRGQNVTFRCDPISEHNRLYWYRQTLGQGPEFLTYFQNEAQLEKSRLLSDRFSAERPKGSFSTLEIQRTEQGDSAMYLCASSLGGLAGRQETQYFGPGTRLLVL.

This clone was counted between two and nine times. The CDR3 protein is CASSMDSSNTEAFF. In nucleotides, the CDR3 is TGTGCCAGTAGTATGGACAGTTCGAACACTGAAGCTTTCTTT. The chain joins TRBV19 to TRBJ1-1; D is perhaps TRBD1 (6 bases). Trimming cost V 3 bases and J 1 base, with 9 bases left between them. Germline loops: CDR1 LNHDA, CDR2 SQIVND (reference sequence). The CDR3 runs 14 residues.

V usage is TRBV7-9 and J usage is TRBJ2-3; D is unclear. CDR1 is SEHNR and CDR2 is FQNEAQ in the germline V gene (reference sequence). CDR3 length: 15 amino acids. V lost 5 bases and J lost 0, with 12 bases in between. CDR3 in amino acids: CASSPSPTSTDTQYF. The CDR3, as DNA: TGTGCCAGCAGCCCCTCTCCTACTAGCACAGATACGCAGTATTTT. Full variable domain (outside the CDR3, taken from reference TRBV7-9 and TRBJ2-3): DTGVSQNPRHKITKRGQNVTFRCDPISEHNRLYWYRQTLGQGPEFLTYFQNEAQLEKSRLLSDRFSAERPKGSFSTLEIQRTEQGDSAMYLCASSPSPTSTDTQYFGPGTRLTVL.

In this sample, this clone is medium-sized (0.01 to 0.1%). The rearrangement uses TRBV7-3 and TRBJ2-7, with D possibly matching TRBD2 (6 bases). This CDR3 is 15 amino acids long. V lost 5 bases, J lost 3 bases, and 17 bases lay in between. In germline, CDR1 is SGHTA, CDR2 FQGTGA. CDR3 in DNA: TGTGCCAGCAGCCTGGGCGGGGAACTGAGCTACGAGCAGTACTTC. Its protein is CASSLGGELSYEQYF.

J is TRBJ2-1 and V is TRBV6-6; D is unresolved. CDR1 and CDR2 (germline): MNHNY, SVGAGI (reference sequence). V was cut by 6 bases and J by 6 bases, with 12 bases left in between. The CDR3 contains 13 residues. The CDR3 protein is CASSYDGPNEQFF. The CDR3, as DNA: TGTGCCAGCAGCTACGACGGGCCCAATGAGCAGTTCTTC.